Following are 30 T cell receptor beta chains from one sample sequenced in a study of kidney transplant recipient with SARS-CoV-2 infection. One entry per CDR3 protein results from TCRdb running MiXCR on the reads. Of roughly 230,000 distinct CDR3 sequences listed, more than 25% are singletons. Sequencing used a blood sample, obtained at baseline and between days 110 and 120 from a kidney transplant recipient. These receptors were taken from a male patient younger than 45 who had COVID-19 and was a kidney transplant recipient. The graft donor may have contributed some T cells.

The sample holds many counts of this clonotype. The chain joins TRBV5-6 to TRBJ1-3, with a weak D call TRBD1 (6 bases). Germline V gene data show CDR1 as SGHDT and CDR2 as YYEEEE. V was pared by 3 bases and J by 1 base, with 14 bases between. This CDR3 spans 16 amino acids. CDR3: CASSYITGRSGNTIYF. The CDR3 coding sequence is TGTGCCAGCAGCTACATTACAGGGAGATCTGGAAACACCATATATTTT.

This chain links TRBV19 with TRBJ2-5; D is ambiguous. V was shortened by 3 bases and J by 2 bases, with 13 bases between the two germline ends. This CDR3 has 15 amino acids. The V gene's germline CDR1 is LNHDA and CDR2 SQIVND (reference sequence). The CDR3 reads CASSIQSKSQETQYF. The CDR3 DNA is TGTGCCAGTAGTATTCAGTCTAAGTCGCAAGAGACCCAGTACTTC.

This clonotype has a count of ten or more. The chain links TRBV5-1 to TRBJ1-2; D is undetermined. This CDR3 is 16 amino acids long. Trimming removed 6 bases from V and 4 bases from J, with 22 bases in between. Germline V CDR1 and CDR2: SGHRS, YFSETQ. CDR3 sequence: CASTRSSVRKTYGYTF. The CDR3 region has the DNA TGCGCCAGCACACGTTCATCGGTTCGAAAGACCTATGGCTACACCTTC.

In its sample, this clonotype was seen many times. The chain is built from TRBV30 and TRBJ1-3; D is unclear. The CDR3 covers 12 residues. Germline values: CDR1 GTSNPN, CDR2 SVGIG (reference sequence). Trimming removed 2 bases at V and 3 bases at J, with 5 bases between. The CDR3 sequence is CAWSLVGNTIYF. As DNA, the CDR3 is TGTGCCTGGAGTTTAGTTGGAAACACCATATATTTT.

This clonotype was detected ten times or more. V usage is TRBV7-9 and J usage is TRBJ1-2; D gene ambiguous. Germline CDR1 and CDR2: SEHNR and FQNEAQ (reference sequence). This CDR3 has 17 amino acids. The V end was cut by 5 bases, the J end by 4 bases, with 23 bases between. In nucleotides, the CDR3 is TGTGCCAGCAGCACCAGCTCATACCATGGAAAGACCTATGGCTACACCTTC. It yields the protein CASSTSSYHGKTYGYTF.

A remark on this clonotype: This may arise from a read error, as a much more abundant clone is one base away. The CDR3 DNA reads TGCGCCAGCAGCTTCAGCTGGACCTATGGCTACACCTTC. It yields the protein CASSFSWTYGYTF. The chain links TRBV5-1 to TRBJ1-2; D is unclear. CDR1 and CDR2 from the germline V gene are SGHRS and YFSETQ. The CDR3 covers 13 residues. V dropped 2 bases and J dropped 4 bases, with 9 bases sitting between them.

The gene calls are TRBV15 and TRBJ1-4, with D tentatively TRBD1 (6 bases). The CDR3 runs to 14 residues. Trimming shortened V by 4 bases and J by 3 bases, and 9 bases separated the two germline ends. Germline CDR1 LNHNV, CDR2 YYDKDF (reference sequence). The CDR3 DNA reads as TGTGCCACCAGCACGGGGGCCCCTAATGAAAAACTGTTTTTT. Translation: CATSTGAPNEKLFF. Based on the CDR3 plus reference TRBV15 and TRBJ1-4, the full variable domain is DAMVIQNPRYQVTQFGKPVTLSCSQTLNHNVMYWYQQKSSQAPKLLFHYYDKDFNNEADTPDNFQSRRPNTSFCFLDIRSPGLGDTAMYLCATSTGAPNEKLFFGSGTQLSVL.

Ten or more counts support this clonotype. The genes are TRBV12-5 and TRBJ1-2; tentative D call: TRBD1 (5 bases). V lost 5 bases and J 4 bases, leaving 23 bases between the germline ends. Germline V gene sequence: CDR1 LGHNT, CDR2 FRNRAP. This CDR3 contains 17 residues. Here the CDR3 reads CASGVEHLQGKTYGYTF. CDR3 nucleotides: TGTGCTAGTGGTGTAGAACATTTGCAGGGAAAGACCTATGGCTACACCTTC.

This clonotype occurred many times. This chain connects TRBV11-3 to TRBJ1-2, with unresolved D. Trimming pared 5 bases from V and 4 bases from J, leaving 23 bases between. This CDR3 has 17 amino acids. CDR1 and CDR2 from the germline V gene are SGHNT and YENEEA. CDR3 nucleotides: TGTGCCAGCAGCATGACACGCGATCTCGGAAAGACCTATGGCTACACCTTC. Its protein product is CASSMTRDLGKTYGYTF.

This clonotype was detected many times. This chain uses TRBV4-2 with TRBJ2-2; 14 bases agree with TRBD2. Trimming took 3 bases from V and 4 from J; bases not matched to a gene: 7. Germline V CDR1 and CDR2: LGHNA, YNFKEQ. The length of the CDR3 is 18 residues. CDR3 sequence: CASSQTTSGRGITGELFF. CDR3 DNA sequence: TGTGCCAGCAGCCAGACGACTAGCGGGAGGGGTATCACCGGGGAGCTGTTTTTT.

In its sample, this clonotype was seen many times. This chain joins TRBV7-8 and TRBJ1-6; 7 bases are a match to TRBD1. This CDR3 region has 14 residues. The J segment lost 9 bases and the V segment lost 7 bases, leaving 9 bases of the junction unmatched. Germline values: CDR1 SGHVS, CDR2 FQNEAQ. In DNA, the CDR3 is TGTGCCAGCACCCCGGGAGGGGGCTCTTCACCCCTCCACTTT. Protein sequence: CASTPGGGSSPLHF.

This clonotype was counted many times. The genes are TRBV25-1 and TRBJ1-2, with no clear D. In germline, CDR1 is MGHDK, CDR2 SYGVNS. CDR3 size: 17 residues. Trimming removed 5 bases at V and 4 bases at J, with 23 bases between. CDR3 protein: CASSSKEELGKTYGYTF. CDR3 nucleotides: TGTGCCAGCAGTAGTAAGGAAGAACTGGGAAAGACCTATGGCTACACCTTC.

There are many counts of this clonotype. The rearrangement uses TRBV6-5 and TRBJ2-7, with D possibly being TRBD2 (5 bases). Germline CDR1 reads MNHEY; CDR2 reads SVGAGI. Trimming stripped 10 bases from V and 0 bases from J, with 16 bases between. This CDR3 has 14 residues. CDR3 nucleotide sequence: TGTGCCAAGCGGAAAGCGTCCCGCTCCTACGAGCAGTACTTC. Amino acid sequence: CAKRKASRSYEQYF.

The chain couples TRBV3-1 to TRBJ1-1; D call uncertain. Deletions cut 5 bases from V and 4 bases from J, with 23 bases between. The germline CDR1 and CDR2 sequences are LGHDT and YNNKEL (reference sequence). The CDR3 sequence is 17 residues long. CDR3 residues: CASSCRVPTSIRTEAFF. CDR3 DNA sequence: TGTGCCAGCAGCTGTCGGGTTCCCACTTCAATTCGCACTGAAGCTTTCTTT.

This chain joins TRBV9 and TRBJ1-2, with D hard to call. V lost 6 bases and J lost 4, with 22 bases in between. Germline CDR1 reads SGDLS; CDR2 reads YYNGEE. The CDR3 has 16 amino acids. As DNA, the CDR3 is TGTGCCAGCAAAGTCTGGTACTCAAGAAAGACCTATGGCTACACCTTC. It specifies CASKVWYSRKTYGYTF.

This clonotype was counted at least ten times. The CDR3: CASSLAIPTPNEKLFF. CDR3 DNA: TGTGCCAGCAGCTTAGCGATACCTACCCCTAATGAAAAACTGTTTTTT. J is TRBJ1-4 and V is TRBV7-6, with D unclear. Germline CDR1 and CDR2: SGHVS and FNYEAQ. The CDR3 runs to 16 residues. V shed 0 bases and J shed 3 bases, with 11 bases lying between them.

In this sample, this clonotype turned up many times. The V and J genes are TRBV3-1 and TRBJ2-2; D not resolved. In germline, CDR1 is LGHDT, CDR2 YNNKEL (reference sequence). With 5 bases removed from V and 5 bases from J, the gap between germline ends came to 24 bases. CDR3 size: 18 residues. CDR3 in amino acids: CASSSEVPISGLTGELFF. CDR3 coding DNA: TGTGCCAGCAGCTCGGAAGTTCCCATTTCAGGCTTGACCGGGGAGCTGTTTTTT.

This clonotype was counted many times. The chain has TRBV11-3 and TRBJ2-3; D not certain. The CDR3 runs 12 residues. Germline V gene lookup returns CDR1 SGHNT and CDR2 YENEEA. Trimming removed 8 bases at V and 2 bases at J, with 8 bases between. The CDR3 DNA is TGTGCCAGCGGGCATAACACAGATACGCAGTATTTT. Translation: CASGHNTDTQYF.

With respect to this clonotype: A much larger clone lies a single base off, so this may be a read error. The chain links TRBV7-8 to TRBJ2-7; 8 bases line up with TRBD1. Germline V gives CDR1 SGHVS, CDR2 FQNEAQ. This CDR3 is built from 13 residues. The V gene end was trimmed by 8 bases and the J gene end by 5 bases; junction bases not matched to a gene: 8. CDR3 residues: CASGQDRVHEQYF. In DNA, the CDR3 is TGTGCCAGCGGCCAGGACAGGGTCCACGAGCAGTACTTC.

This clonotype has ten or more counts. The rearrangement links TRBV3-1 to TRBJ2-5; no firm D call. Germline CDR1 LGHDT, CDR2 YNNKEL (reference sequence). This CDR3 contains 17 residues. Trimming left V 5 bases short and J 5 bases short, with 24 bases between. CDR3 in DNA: TGTGCCAGCAGCAGCCTGGGTCCCATTTCTTTCTCTGAGACCCAGTACTTC. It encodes CASSSLGPISFSETQYF.

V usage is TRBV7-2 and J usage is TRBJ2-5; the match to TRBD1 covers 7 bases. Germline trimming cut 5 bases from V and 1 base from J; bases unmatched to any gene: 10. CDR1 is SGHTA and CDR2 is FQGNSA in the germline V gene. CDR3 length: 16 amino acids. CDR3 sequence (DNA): TGTGCCAGCAGCCCGGACAGGCGCCCCCCCCAAGAGACCCAGTACTTC. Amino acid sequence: CASSPDRRPPQETQYF.

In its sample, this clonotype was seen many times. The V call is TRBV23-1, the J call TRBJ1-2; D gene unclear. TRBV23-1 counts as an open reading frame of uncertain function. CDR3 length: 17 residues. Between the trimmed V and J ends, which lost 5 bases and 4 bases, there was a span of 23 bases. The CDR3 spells CASSWYLLRRKTYGYTF. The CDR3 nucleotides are TGCGCCAGCAGTTGGTATTTGCTACGCAGAAAGACCTATGGCTACACCTTC.

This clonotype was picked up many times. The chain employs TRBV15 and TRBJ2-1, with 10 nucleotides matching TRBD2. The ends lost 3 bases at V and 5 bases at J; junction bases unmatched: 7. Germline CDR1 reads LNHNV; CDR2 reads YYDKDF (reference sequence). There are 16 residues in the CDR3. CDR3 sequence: CATSSPGTSDNNEQFF. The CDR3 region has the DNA TGTGCCACCAGCAGCCCCGGGACTAGCGATAACAATGAGCAGTTCTTC.

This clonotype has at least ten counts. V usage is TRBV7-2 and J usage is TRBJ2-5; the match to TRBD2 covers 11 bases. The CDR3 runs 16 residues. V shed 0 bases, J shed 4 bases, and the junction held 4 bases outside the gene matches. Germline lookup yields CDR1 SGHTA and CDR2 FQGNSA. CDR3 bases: TGTGCCAGCAGCTTAGCTTTAGCGGGAGGGGGAGAGACCCAGTACTTC. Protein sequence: CASSLALAGGGETQYF.

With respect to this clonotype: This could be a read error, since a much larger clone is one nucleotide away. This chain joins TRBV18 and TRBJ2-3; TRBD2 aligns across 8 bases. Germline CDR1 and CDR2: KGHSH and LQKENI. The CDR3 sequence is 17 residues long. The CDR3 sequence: CANSPGKRGPDTDTQYF. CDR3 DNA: TGTGCCAACTCACCAGGAAAGCGGGGGCCCGACACAGATACGCAGTATTTT.

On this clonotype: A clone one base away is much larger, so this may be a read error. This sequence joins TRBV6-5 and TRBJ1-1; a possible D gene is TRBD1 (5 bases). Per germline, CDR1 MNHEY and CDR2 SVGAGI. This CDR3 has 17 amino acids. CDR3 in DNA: TGTGCCGGCAGTGTGTGGGAGGGGTGGGGAATGAACACTGAAGCTTTCTTT. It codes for CAGSVWEGWGMNTEAFF.

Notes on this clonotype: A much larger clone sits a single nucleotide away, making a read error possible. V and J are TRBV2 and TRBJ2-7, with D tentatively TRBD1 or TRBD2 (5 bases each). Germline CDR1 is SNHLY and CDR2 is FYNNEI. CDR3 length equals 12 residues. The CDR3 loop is CASGGRAYGQYF. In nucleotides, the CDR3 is TGTGCCAGCGGAGGCAGGGCCTACGGGCAGTACTTC.

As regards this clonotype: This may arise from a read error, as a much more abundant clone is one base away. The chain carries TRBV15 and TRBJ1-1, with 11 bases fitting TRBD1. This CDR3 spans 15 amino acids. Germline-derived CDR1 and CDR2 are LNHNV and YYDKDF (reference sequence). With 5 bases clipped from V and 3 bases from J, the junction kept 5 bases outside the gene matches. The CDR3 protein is CATSGGTGGHTEAFF. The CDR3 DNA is TGTGCCACCAGCGGAGGGACAGGGGGTCACACTGAAGCTTTCTTT.

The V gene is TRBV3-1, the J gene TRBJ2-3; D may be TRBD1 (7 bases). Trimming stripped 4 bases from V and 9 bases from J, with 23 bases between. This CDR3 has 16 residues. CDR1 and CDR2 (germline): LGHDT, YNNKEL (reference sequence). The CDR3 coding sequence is TGTGCCAGCAGCCTACGACAGGGCGGAGGAGGAGGGACGCAGTATTTT. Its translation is CASSLRQGGGGGTQYF.

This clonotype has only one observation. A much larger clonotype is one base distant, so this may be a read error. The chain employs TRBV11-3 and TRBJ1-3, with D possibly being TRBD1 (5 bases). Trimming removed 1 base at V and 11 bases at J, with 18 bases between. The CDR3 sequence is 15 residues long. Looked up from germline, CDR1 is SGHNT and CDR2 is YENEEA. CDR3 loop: CASSLVLQGPDAIYF. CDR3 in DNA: TGTGCCAGCAGCTTAGTACTCCAGGGCCCGGACGCCATATATTTT.